Listed below are T cell receptor beta chains from one sample, sequenced in a study of T cell repertoires in ileal Crohn's disease. Measured with immunoSEQ multiplex PCR; TCRdb has only the in-frame clones, and not every one. In the table there are a few thousand clones, approximately 78% of which are singletons. Sequencing was done on a sample of CD4+ T cells sorted from the ileum. These receptors originate from an adult with Crohn's disease. Both conserved end residues are part of each CDR3. D genes are given only for firm matches. Expanded clones are given a class, and other clones once, few, many or no size at all.

D,V,J,size,CDR3,DNA
TRBD1,TRBV19,TRBJ2-7,few,CASSPQGQGVSYEQYF,TGTGCCAGTAGTCCCCAGGGACAGGGTGTCTCCTACGAGCAGTACTTC
NA,TRBV2,TRBJ1-4,NA,CASSERRPTNEKLFF,TGTGCCAGCAGTGAAAGGCGGCCAACTAATGAAAAACTGTTTTTT
NA,TRBV5-4,TRBJ2-3,NA,CASSFRGDTDTQYF,TGTGCCAGCAGCTTCCGGGGAGATACAGATACGCAGTATTTT
NA,TRBV11-2,TRBJ1-2,NA,CASSLVLGAANYGYTF,TGTGCCAGCAGCTTAGTTTTAGGGGCAGCTAACTATGGCTACACCTTC
NA,TRBV30,TRBJ1-3,NA,CAWSVYSGNTIYF,TGTGCCTGGAGTGTCTACTCTGGAAACACCATATATTTT
TRBD2,TRBV19,TRBJ2-3,NA,CASSPGGGARDTQYF,TGTGCCAGTAGTCCTGGCGGGGGGGCCAGAGATACGCAGTATTTT
TRBD1,TRBV6-5,TRBJ1-3,NA,CASTGGKENTIYF,TGTGCCAGTACAGGGGGGAAAGAAAACACCATATATTTT
NA,TRBV7-6,TRBJ2-2,NA,CASTRGDTGELFF,TGTGCCAGCACCAGGGGGGACACCGGGGAGCTGTTTTTT
TRBD1,TRBV5-1,TRBJ2-7,once,CASSLKASGTAYEQYF,TGCGCCAGCAGCTTGAAGGCCTCCGGGACAGCCTACGAGCAGTACTTC
NA,TRBV4-2,TRBJ1-4,NA,CASSQDSRTDEKLFF,TGTGCCAGCAGCCAAGATTCTAGGACAGATGAAAAACTGTTTTTT
TRBD2,TRBV19,TRBJ2-7,NA,CASRLTSATAEQYF,TGTGCCAGTAGATTGACTAGCGCCACGGCCGAGCAGTACTTC
TRBD1,TRBV6-1,TRBJ2-7,few,CASDRENEQYF,TGTGCCAGCGACAGGGAGAACGAGCAGTACTTC
NA,TRBV5-1,TRBJ1-3,NA,CASSSTTGNTIYF,TGCGCCAGCAGCTCGACAACTGGAAACACCATATATTTT
NA,TRBV15,TRBJ2-5,NA,CATSRDTPRETQYF,TGTGCCACCAGCAGAGATACTCCCCGGGAGACCCAGTACTTC
NA,TRBV5-1,TRBJ1-2,NA,CASSSRGGYGYTF,TGCGCCAGCAGCAGCCGGGGGGGCTATGGCTACACCTTC
TRBD2,TRBV19,TRBJ2-2,few,CASSIPQAGVGELFF,TGTGCCAGTAGTATCCCCCAAGCGGGGGTTGGGGAGCTGTTTTTT
NA,TRBV10-1,TRBJ2-5,NA,CASSESLVETQYF,TGCGCCAGCAGTGAGTCATTAGTGGAGACCCAGTACTTC
TRBD2,TRBV6-1,TRBJ2-5,NA,CASRSGLAGVETQYF,TGTGCCAGCAGATCAGGACTAGCGGGGGTAGAGACCCAGTACTTC
NA,TRBV15,TRBJ2-1,NA,CATSRGDQGGYNEQFF,TGTGCCACCAGCAGAGGGGACCAGGGGGGATACAATGAGCAGTTCTTC
NA,TRBV6-5,TRBJ2-7,NA,CASSTPGGTYEQYF,TGTGCCAGCAGTACCCCGGGTGGAACCTACGAGCAGTACTTC
NA,TRBV6-5,TRBJ2-7,NA,CASSSDWRSSYEQYF,TGTGCCAGCAGTTCGGACTGGAGATCCTCCTACGAGCAGTACTTC
NA,TRBV29-1,TRBJ2-7,NA,CSSAESSYEQYF,TGTTCATCCGCAGAAAGCTCCTACGAGCAGTACTTC
NA,TRBV10-1,TRBJ1-4,NA,CATSPGDSEKLFF,TGCGCCACCTCACCGGGGGATTCTGAAAAACTGTTTTTT
NA,TRBV15,TRBJ2-1,NA,CATSRGGGPYNEQFF,TGTGCCACCAGCAGAGGGGGGGGGCCATACAATGAGCAGTTCTTC
NA,TRBV29-1,TRBJ1-1,NA,CSVDVTSSSTEAFF,TGCAGCGTTGACGTTACCTCTAGCAGCACTGAAGCTTTCTTT
TRBD2,TRBV13,TRBJ2-2,NA,CASSPASGGAGELFF,TGTGCCAGCAGTCCAGCTAGCGGGGGAGCCGGGGAGCTGTTTTTT
TRBD1,TRBV2,TRBJ1-4,NA,CASSVGTGESEKLFF,TGTGCCAGCAGTGTTGGTACAGGGGAAAGTGAAAAACTGTTTTTT
TRBD1,TRBV4-2,TRBJ2-2,few,CASRNLRGGADTGELFF,TGTGCCAGCAGAAACTTGAGAGGGGGCGCGGACACCGGGGAGCTGTTTTTT
NA,TRBV5-5,TRBJ1-1,few,CASSLEVAVGVATEAFF,TGTGCCAGCAGCTTGGAAGTTGCGGTTGGGGTAGCGACTGAAGCTTTCTTT
NA,TRBV19,TRBJ2-1,NA,CASSIGGPSRVPYNEQFF,TGTGCCAGTAGTATCGGCGGGCCTAGTCGTGTACCCTACAATGAGCAGTTCTTC
TRBD1,TRBV18,TRBJ2-2,NA,CASSSAGGDTGELFF,TGTGCCAGCTCGTCGGCAGGGGGAGACACCGGGGAGCTGTTTTTT
NA,TRBV7-3,TRBJ1-1,few,CASSPNGKMNTEAFF,TGTGCCAGCAGCCCTAACGGGAAAATGAACACTGAAGCTTTCTTT
TRBD2,TRBV19,TRBJ2-3,few,CASSRTSGGRDTQYF,TGTGCCAGTAGTAGGACTAGCGGGGGGCGGGATACGCAGTATTTT
NA,TRBV7-8,TRBJ2-7,NA,CASSPYPGLQYEQYF,TGTGCCAGCAGCCCCTATCCGGGACTTCAGTACGAGCAGTACTTC
TRBD1,TRBV13,TRBJ1-2,NA,CASSSDRGYGYTF,TGTGCCAGCAGCTCGGACAGGGGGTATGGCTACACCTTC
TRBD1,TRBV18,TRBJ1-2,NA,CASSPQSGTGHGYTF,TGTGCCAGCTCACCTCAATCCGGGACAGGGCACGGCTACACCTTC
NA,TRBV27,TRBJ1-2,once,CASSTGGNYGYTF,TGTGCCAGCAGTACGGGGGGTAACTATGGCTACACCTTC
NA,TRBV29-1,TRBJ2-5,NA,CSVEDGRGETQYF,TGCAGCGTTGAAGATGGAAGAGGAGAGACCCAGTACTTC
NA,TRBV6-6,TRBJ2-5,NA,CASRSTEETQYF,TGTGCCAGCAGGTCGACAGAAGAGACCCAGTACTTC
TRBD2,TRBV19,TRBJ2-1,NA,CASSPLSGGALPNEQFF,TGTGCCAGTAGTCCCCTCAGCGGGGGGGCCCTTCCGAACGAGCAGTTCTTC
NA,TRBV2,TRBJ2-7,NA,CASSEGSGRRGPLSYEQYF,TGTGCCAGCAGTGAAGGGTCTGGACGAAGGGGCCCCCTCTCCTACGAGCAGTACTTC
TRBD2,TRBV5-1,TRBJ2-3,NA,CASSLVTSGGPTDTQYF,TGCGCCAGCAGCTTGGTGACTAGCGGGGGCCCCACAGATACGCAGTATTTT
NA,TRBV7-8,TRBJ1-5,NA,CASSLVGDRPQHF,TGTGCCAGCAGCTTAGTAGGGGATCGGCCCCAGCATTTT
NA,TRBV7-2,TRBJ1-1,NA,CASSYSRATPEAFF,TGTGCCAGCAGCTATTCGCGGGCGACCCCTGAAGCTTTCTTT
NA,TRBV2,TRBJ2-7,once,CASTQGYDEQYF,TGTGCCAGCACCCAGGGTTACGACGAGCAGTACTTC
TRBD1,TRBV19,TRBJ2-7,large,CASSMDRVQVYEQYF,TGTGCCAGTAGTATGGACAGGGTACAAGTCTACGAGCAGTACTTC
TRBD1,TRBV27,TRBJ1-5,NA,CASSFDRGQPQHF,TGTGCCAGCAGTTTCGACAGGGGTCAGCCCCAGCATTTT
NA,TRBV7-2,TRBJ1-6,NA,CASSLQGLSSYNSPLHF,TGTGCCAGCAGCTTACAGGGTCTGAGCTCCTATAATTCACCCCTCCACTTT
TRBD2,TRBV6-1,TRBJ2-5,NA,CASSGLAGGRKTQYF,TGTGCCAGCAGTGGCTTAGCGGGGGGGCGAAAGACCCAGTACTTC